This paragraph covers one T cell receptor (beta chain) sequence. Its antigen is unknown. The CDR3 extends over 15 amino acids. The J segment lost 8 bases and the V segment lost 1 base, leaving 3 bases of the junction unmatched. Germline values: CDR1 MGHRA, CDR2 YSYEKL. In TCRdb, the RT-PCR reads were re-called with MiXCR into one record per CDR3 protein. The sample consists of around 200,000 distinct CDR3 sequences, more than 10% of them appearing once. This sample stems from a study of response to subunit inactivated influenza vaccine. The study's findings and limits: Each seasonal influenza vaccination, the authors suggested, recruits few new T cells.

These data were likewise used in another study, on T cells expressing NK-cell markers. As that study records: cDNA encoding TCR beta was synthesized via 5'RACE template switching incorporating UMIs. Sorted CD3+CD56+NKG2C+, CD3+CD56+NKG2C- and CD3+CD56-NKG2C+ T-cell subsets were beta-chain profiled. The authors restricted sorting to alpha-beta TCR T cells with an anti-gamma-delta TCR antibody in several experiments.

The receptor comes from a man aged 45 to 65 who received an inactivated influenza vaccine. The source material was CD8+ T cells sorted from PBMCs, sampled roughly 13 days after vaccination. This rearrangement joins TRBV4-1 to TRBJ1-6; 9 positions agree with TRBD1. CDR3: CASSQVGQGYSPLHF. CDR3 nucleotides: TGCGCCAGCAGCCAAGTAGGACAGGGGTATTCACCCCTCCACTTT.